The T cell receptor (beta chain) described here comes from a study of blood T cell repertoires in COVID-19 (dated by TCRdb to the early 2020s). Notes on the research overall: Samples from collaborators originated in the United States, Italy and Spain and spanned both the acute and convalescent phases of COVID-19. The material from the prospective study consisted of cDNA or gDNA derived from T cells, B-cell-depleted T cells, or PBMCs. Deeply sampled blood TCRbeta repertoires from subjects exposed to, actively infected with, or recovered from COVID-19 were included in the dataset. A freely available public database, intended as a resource for researchers studying the immune response to SARS-CoV-2, is where the repertoires were released. Samples came from the ongoing ImmuneRACE study (first 160 participants) plus 1,254 subjects from 6 global collaborators. Sample metadata almost always included a de-identified subject ID, COVID-19 status, age in years and sex. Where available, HLA class I and class II types were obtained from metadata supplied by the sample provider rather than from assay-based typing. Here is what the overall study found, with its caveats: The quantity of clinical and demographic metadata differed by source and by participant and was supplied without curation.

The immunoSEQ Assay, a bias-controlled multiplex PCR, was used to amplify TCRbeta CDR3 regions from genomic DNA. The study's own analysis went as follows. Nucleated cell counts per sample were estimated from amplification of reference gene primers within the assay. Sequence reads were collapsed and filtered to measure the absolute abundance of every unique TCRbeta CDR3 rearrangement. For each sample, productive Simpson clonality was calculated by taking the square root of Simpson's diversity index across productive rearrangements. TCRdb took this table from immuneACCESS and kept in-frame rearrangements with V and J called. Such tables lack part of the clones; where checked against another copy, unresolved V genes explain under half of the gap, and the rest is unexplained. V, J and clone size were drawn from that table, and D and trimming were deduced from the DNA. Here the sample has 85,000 to 100,000 clones; approximately 70% occur a single time. 20% to 25% of the sample goes to the ten largest clones.

Regarding this clone: Its antigen is not yet known. Base qualities are not at hand, and no much larger clone is one base apart.

Whole blood was collected in K2EDTA tubes by collaborating institutions according to the institutions' own protocols. For TCRbeta analysis, collaborators shipped samples as frozen whole blood, isolated PBMCs, or DNA extracted from either of those sample types. Sequencing input: peripheral blood. The source of this sequence is a woman aged 55-70 years in a cohort sampled during active or convalescent COVID-19.

The DNA sequence reads TGTGCCAGCAGCTTATCACTAGCCCCCACAGATACGCAGTATTTT. This yields the protein CASSLSLAPTDTQYF. The chain couples TRBV7-2 to TRBJ2-3; perhaps TRBD2 is the D gene, with 6 bases matching. The germline V gene sets CDR1 to SGHTA and CDR2 to FQGNSA. V drops 2 bases and J drops 2 bases, leaving 11 bases in between. The CDR3 runs 15 amino acids, cysteine and phenylalanine included. Here the CDR3 DNA is all that survives: 45 bases in frame from base 1.